These T cell receptor beta chains were read from a single sample in a study of T cell repertoires in cytomegalovirus infection. From the reads, TCRdb called clonotypes with MiXCR, one entry per CDR3 protein. The repertoire has about 530,000 distinct CDR3 sequences, about 30% of them found once; the top ten carry roughly 13%. The source material was PBMCs. All receptors come from a human donor in good health (CMV status not recorded). Some clones in this sample may be carry-over from other donors' samples. Both conserved end residues are part of each CDR3. Fields, in order: CDR3 DNA, CDR3 protein, D gene, clone size, J gene, V gene. D genes are given only for firm matches. For some rows the clone size is stated as once, few or many, or as a class when expanded; others skip it.

TGTGCCACCAGAGCATACGGTCAACAAACTGAAGCTTTCTTT CATRAYGQQTEAFF - - TRBJ1-1 TRBV24-1
TGTGCCAGCAGAACCGGGACAGGGGGAGCAGATACGCAGTATTTT CASRTGTGGADTQYF TRBD1 few TRBJ2-3 TRBV6-1
TGTGCCAGCAGGGGGGGACAGAGATTCTACGAGCAGTACTTC CASRGGQRFYEQYF - - TRBJ2-7 TRBV7-2
TGTGCCAGCAGTTATTTTAGCGGGAGAACCCTCTCCTACAATGAGCAGTTCTTC CASSYFSGRTLSYNEQFF TRBD2 - TRBJ2-1 TRBV6-5
TGTGCCAGCAGCTTTTATTCTAGCGGGAGTCGAAATGAGCAGTTCTTC CASSFYSSGSRNEQFF TRBD2 few TRBJ2-1 TRBV5-6
TGTGCCAGCAGCTTAGCCTCCCAGGCCGCGGTGGGGGGCTACACCTTC CASSLASQAAVGGYTF - few TRBJ1-2 TRBV7-9
TGTGCCAGCAGTAAATCGGGACAGGGTGGTGAGACCCAGTACTTC CASSKSGQGGETQYF TRBD1 few TRBJ2-5 TRBV12-3/TRBV12-4
TGTGCCAGCAGCCCCGGGACTAGCGGGTTTAGCTCCTACAATGAGCAGTTCTTC CASSPGTSGFSSYNEQFF TRBD2 - TRBJ2-1 TRBV5-6
TGTGCCAGCAGCTTAGGTCAGGTCGCCGGGGAGCTGTTTTTT CASSLGQVAGELFF - - TRBJ2-2 TRBV7-8
TGTGCCAGCAGCCCAACAGGGGGCTCCGATCAGCCCCAGCATTTT CASSPTGGSDQPQHF TRBD1 few TRBJ1-5 TRBV7-3
TGTGCCAGCAGCCCCCCCCCGCGGGCGGAAGCTTTCTTT CASSPPPRAEAFF - - TRBJ1-1 TRBV6-2/TRBV6-3
TGTGCCAGCAGCTTAGAGTCCCGGGGAGGCTATGGCTACACCTTC CASSLESRGGYGYTF - many TRBJ1-2 TRBV7-9
TGTGCCAGTAGTATCAACTGGGGTGGGCGAAATGAGCAGTTCTTC CASSINWGGRNEQFF - - TRBJ2-1 TRBV19
TGTGCCAGCAGCCAGAGGCGACTCCAGGAAGGCAATCAGCCCCAGCATTTT CASSQRRLQEGNQPQHF - once TRBJ1-5 TRBV3-1
TGTGCCAGCAGCCAAGATCTGAATGGGGACGGCTACACCTTC CASSQDLNGDGYTF - - TRBJ1-2 TRBV3-1
TGTGCCAGCAGCTTAGCGGGGACAGGTTTAAATGAAAAACTGTTTTTT CASSLAGTGLNEKLFF TRBD1 - TRBJ1-4 TRBV7-9
TGCAGCGTTGGGTGGGAGAACACTGAAGCTTTCTTT CSVGWENTEAFF - - TRBJ1-1 TRBV29-1
TGTGCCAGCTGGGGTTTAGACAGTTCTGGGGCCAACGTCCTGACTTTC CASWGLDSSGANVLTF - - TRBJ2-6 TRBV27
TGTGACAGCAGCTTAATAGGTGGGGATCAGCCCCAGCATTTT CDSSLIGGDQPQHF - - TRBJ1-5 TRBV7-2
TGTGCCAGCAGTGAAGCGGGCAGGGCTAATGAAAAACTGTTTTTT CASSEAGRANEKLFF - few TRBJ1-4 TRBV2
TGTGCCATCAGGGACCCCAATCAGCCCCAGCATTTT CAIRDPNQPQHF - many TRBJ1-5 TRBV10-3
TGCGCCAGCAGCCGGCTCTCGGGTGACACAGATACGCAGTATTTT CASSRLSGDTDTQYF - - TRBJ2-3 TRBV5-1
TGTGCCAGTAGTGCAGGCCGTTCTCGCTCCTACAATGAGCAGTTCTTC CASSAGRSRSYNEQFF - many TRBJ2-1 TRBV19
TGTGCCTGGAGTTACCTACTCAATCAGCCCCAGCATTTT CAWSYLLNQPQHF - - TRBJ1-5 TRBV30
TGTGCCAGCAGTGTTAGCGGGGGAGGAGAGACCCAGTACTTC CASSVSGGGETQYF TRBD2 few TRBJ2-5 TRBV2
TGTGCCAGCAGTCCGGGGGACACTTCGGGTACGCAGTATTTT CASSPGDTSGTQYF - - TRBJ2-3 TRBV12-3/TRBV12-4
TGTGCCAGCAGCTTATTTCCTATCAGCTCCTACAATGAGCAGTTCTTC CASSLFPISSYNEQFF - - TRBJ2-1 TRBV7-2
TGTGCCAGCAGCTTATCAGTTCCTAGAGTGGGGGAGACCCAGTACTTC CASSLSVPRVGETQYF - many TRBJ2-5 TRBV7-2
TGTGCCAGTAAACACGGACGGGGCACTGAAGCTTTCTTT CASKHGRGTEAFF - many TRBJ1-1 TRBV6-1
TGTGCCAGCTCCCGCGGGTGGGAGACCCAGTACTTC CASSRGWETQYF - - TRBJ2-5 TRBV12-3/TRBV12-4
TGTGCCAGCAGCGCCCAATCCAGTTCTGGAAACACCATATATTTT CASSAQSSSGNTIYF - - TRBJ1-3 TRBV9
TGTGCCAGCAGTCGACTAGCGGCATACAATGAGCAGTTCTTC CASSRLAAYNEQFF TRBD2 - TRBJ2-1 TRBV7-9
TGTGCCAGCAGCTCGCAGGTGATCTCTGGAAACACCATATATTTT CASSSQVISGNTIYF - many TRBJ1-3 TRBV7-6
TGTGCCAGCAGTTTTCGGACTAGCGGGAGGAAAGAGACCCAGTACTTC CASSFRTSGRKETQYF TRBD2 - TRBJ2-5 TRBV27
TGTGCCAGCAGCGGTGGACAGGGGGCGCAGGGCTACACCTTC CASSGGQGAQGYTF TRBD1 - TRBJ1-2 TRBV5-6
TGTGCCACCAGCACTTACATGGGCGAGCAGTTCTTC CATSTYMGEQFF - once TRBJ2-1 TRBV15
TGCGCCAGCGAACAGGGTTTCACTGGGGCCAACGTCCTGACTTTC CASEQGFTGANVLTF - few TRBJ2-6 TRBV4-1
TGTGCCAGTAGAGACGGGCAGGGTCTTATCCCCAACTATGGCTACACCTTC CASRDGQGLIPNYGYTF - few TRBJ1-2 TRBV19
TGTGCCAGCAGCTTGCAGCCCTCTGGGGCCAACGTCCTGACTTTC CASSLQPSGANVLTF - many TRBJ2-6 TRBV11-3
TGTGCCACCCAGACAGGGGATGGGGTCTATGGCTACACCTTC CATQTGDGVYGYTF TRBD1 - TRBJ1-2 TRBV6-5
TGCGCCAGCAGCGTCGGGACAGCTCTAACGAACACTGAAGCTTTCTTT CASSVGTALTNTEAFF TRBD1 once TRBJ1-1 TRBV5-1
TGCGCCAGCAGCCTAGGACAGGGGAAAACCTACGAGCAGTACTTC CASSLGQGKTYEQYF TRBD1 - TRBJ2-7 TRBV4-1
TGTGCCAGCAGTTACCAAACCACAGGGGTCATGAACACTGAAGCTTTCTTT CASSYQTTGVMNTEAFF TRBD1 - TRBJ1-1 TRBV6-2/TRBV6-3
TGTGCCAGCAGCTTAGGGGCGGGAACAATGAATGAGCAGTTCTTC CASSLGAGTMNEQFF - many TRBJ2-1 TRBV7-2
TGTGCCAGCAGCCTACTAGCGGGAGTGAATAATGAGCAGTTCTTC CASSLLAGVNNEQFF TRBD2 few TRBJ2-1 TRBV6-2/TRBV6-3
TGTGCCAGCAGCTTAAATCCCGGAGGCGCTGATGCTTTCTTT CASSLNPGGADAFF - few TRBJ1-1 TRBV7-3
TGTGCCAGCAGCTTGGGACACTATAGCAATCAGCCCCAGCATTTT CASSLGHYSNQPQHF - - TRBJ1-5 TRBV7-2